The next 15 T cell receptor beta chains were all read from a single sample in a study of CD8 T cells in ankylosing spondylitis. Via MiXCR, TCRdb re-called the 5' RACE reads, giving one row per CDR3 protein. The sample has 69,000 or so distinct CDR3 sequences; roughly 5% are singletons. The sequenced material came from blood, either unsorted or a sorted T cell fraction (not recorded which). Receptors originate from a male donor with ankylosing spondylitis or in good health (not recorded which).

This clonotype was recorded many times. The V call is TRBV7-2, the J call TRBJ1-6, with 7 bases identical to TRBD1. From germline, CDR1 is SGHTA and CDR2 FQGNSA. V lost 5 bases to trimming and J lost 13 bases; unmatched junction nucleotides: 8. This CDR3 spans 13 amino acids. The CDR3 protein is CASSTRQGTPLHF. The CDR3 coding sequence is TGTGCCAGCAGCACCCGACAGGGTACGCCCCTCCACTTT.

This clonotype was detected ten times or more. This chain joins TRBV10-3 and TRBJ1-6; no definite D call. Germline V gene data show CDR1 as ENHRY and CDR2 as SYGVKD. This CDR3 spans 15 amino acids. V was cut by 6 bases and J by 0 bases, with 9 bases left in between. CDR3 residues: CAISGNGSYNSPLHF. The CDR3 DNA sequence: TGTGCCATCAGCGGGAATGGCTCCTATAATTCACCCCTCCACTTT.

Many counts were recorded for this clonotype. The J gene is TRBJ2-3, the V gene TRBV25-1; TRBD1 might be the D (5 bases). The CDR3 length is 16 residues. Trimming pared 2 bases from V and 6 bases from J, leaving 18 bases between. CDR1 is MGHDK and CDR2 is SYGVNS in the germline V gene. CDR3 sequence (DNA): TGTGCCAGCAGTGAAGACCCGGCAGGGTTTTTGGATACGCAGTATTTT. Translated, it gives CASSEDPAGFLDTQYF.

The chain uses TRBV6-2 or TRBV6-3 and TRBJ1-2; 11 bases align to TRBD1. V lost 5 bases to trimming and J lost 8 bases; unmatched junction nucleotides: 10. CDR3 length equals 15 residues. Germline V lookup: CDR1 MNHEY, CDR2 SVGEGT. The CDR3, as DNA: TGTGCCAGCAGTCCCGACCGGGACAGGGGGAAGGGCTACACCTTC. Its translation: CASSPDRDRGKGYTF.

At least ten counts were recorded for this clonotype. The chain combines TRBV2 with TRBJ1-6, with TRBD1 as a possible D gene (6 bases). The germline gives CDR1 SNHLY, CDR2 FYNNEI. The ends were cut back, 3 bases at V and 10 bases at J, with 10 bases in the middle. The length of the CDR3 is 13 residues. The CDR3 nucleotides are TGTGCCAGCAGTGACAGGGGAAACTCACCCCTCCACTTT. Translated, it gives CASSDRGNSPLHF.

This clonotype was counted ten times or more. This chain uses TRBV30 with TRBJ2-1; no definite D call. The CDR3 contains 11 residues. Trimming took 5 bases from V and 6 from J, leaving 8 bases between them. Looked up from germline, CDR1 is GTSNPN and CDR2 is SVGIG (reference sequence). The CDR3: CAWGVINEQFF. CDR3 bases: TGTGCCTGGGGAGTCATCAATGAGCAGTTCTTC.

This clonotype came up many times. The CDR3 sequence: CASSFKGQPGNTDTQYF. The CDR3 coding sequence is TGTGCCAGCAGCTTTAAGGGACAGCCCGGGAACACAGATACGCAGTATTTT. The chain links TRBV5-8 to TRBJ2-3; TRBD1 matches at 7 bases. The germline V gene has CDR1 SGHTS and CDR2 YDEGEE. The CDR3 has 17 residues. The V gene end was trimmed by 2 bases and the J gene end by 2 bases; junction bases not matched to a gene: 11.

Many counts were recorded for this clonotype. The chain recombines TRBV20-1 with TRBJ1-4, with D possibly being TRBD1 (6 bases). The CDR3 covers 15 residues. In germline, CDR1 is DFQATT, CDR2 SNEGSKA (reference sequence). V was shortened by 6 bases and J by 10 bases, with 24 bases between the two germline ends. DNA for the CDR3: TGCAGTGCCCTCAAGGAGGGGGGAGTGATAGGAAAACTGTTTTTT. Its translation is CSALKEGGVIGKLFF.

There are a few counts of this clonotype. The chain recombines TRBV20-1 with TRBJ2-2; 7 bases are shared with TRBD1. Germline V gene sequence: CDR1 DFQATT, CDR2 SNEGSKA (reference sequence). The CDR3 totals 15 residues. As DNA, the CDR3 is TGCTTTGCTAGAGACCAAAACAGGGGCGTCGGGGAGCTGTTTTTT. Translating it yields CFARDQNRGVGELFF.

This clonotype was picked up many times. The V call is TRBV4-2, the J call TRBJ2-3, with TRBD2 identical over 8 bases. The CDR3 is 15 residues long. The ends lost 6 bases at V and 4 bases at J; junction bases unmatched: 9. The germline V gene has CDR1 LGHNA and CDR2 YNFKEQ. CDR3 loop: CASRLLDGRADTQYF. CDR3 nucleotide sequence: TGTGCCAGCAGGCTGTTAGACGGGAGGGCAGATACGCAGTATTTT.

There are many counts of this clonotype. V gene TRBV7-8 combines with J gene TRBJ2-3, with no clear D. Germline loops: CDR1 SGHVS, CDR2 FQNEAQ. The CDR3 length is 14 residues. Trimming removed 5 bases from V and 2 bases from J, with 11 bases in between. CDR3 DNA sequence: TGTGCCAGCAGCACCTCGGAAGCCACAGATACGCAGTATTTT. Protein product: CASSTSEATDTQYF.

This clonotype was counted ten times or more. This chain joins TRBV12-3 or TRBV12-4 and TRBJ2-3; TRBD2 matches at 10 bases. CDR3 length equals 16 residues. V shed 5 bases and J 2 bases; nucleotides not matched to a gene: 7. CDR3 in DNA: TGTGCCAGCAGTGGGGGACTAGCGAGGGTCACAGATACGCAGTATTTT. It yields the protein CASSGGLARVTDTQYF.

This clonotype has at least ten counts. The chain couples TRBV29-1 to TRBJ1-5; TRBD1 agrees at 7 bases. The CDR3 spans 13 residues. J gave up 3 bases and V 8 bases, and 7 bases lay outside the gene matches. The germline V gene has CDR1 SQVTM and CDR2 ANQGSEA. The CDR3 bases are TGCAGCATTTCCGGGACAGACAATCAGCCCCAGCATTTT. Its translation: CSISGTDNQPQHF.

This clonotype was seen ten or more times. The rearrangement links TRBV18 to TRBJ1-2; the D is unclear. The CDR3 totals 15 residues. V dropped 2 bases and J dropped 1 base, with 11 bases sitting between them. Germline loops: CDR1 KGHSH, CDR2 LQKENI. In DNA, the CDR3 is TGTGCCAGCTCACCAAGTCCTGGGTATAACTATGGCTACACCTTC. This codes for CASSPSPGYNYGYTF.

This clonotype was detected many times. The chain couples TRBV4-2 to TRBJ2-5; TRBD1 aligns across 8 bases. The J segment lost 2 bases and the V segment lost 5 bases, leaving 4 bases of the junction unmatched. The length of the CDR3 is 14 residues. Germline V gives CDR1 LGHNA, CDR2 YNFKEQ. The CDR3 nucleotides are TGTGCCAGCAGCGGAACAGGGGGTCAAGAGACCCAGTACTTC. Encoded protein: CASSGTGGQETQYF.